This record concerns one T cell receptor beta chain sequence. Its antigen is unidentified. The sample belongs to a study of T cell responses to AZD1222 COVID-19 vaccine. Study-wide results and caveats: Recipients of two AZD1222 doses showed rising Spike-specific TCR breadth and depth. A mostly white British donor set with more females was recruited, and clonal diversity was possibly underestimated. Sampled repertoires all dated from after the peak T cell response. Across spike, vaccine-associated CD4 TCRs were found, dominant at 160-218 and 743-854.

The CDR3 consists of 15 residues. After removal of 2 bases from V and 1 base from J, the junction contained 4 bases not matched to a gene. Per germline, CDR1 SGDLS and CDR2 YYNGEE. Sequenced by immunoSEQ multiplex PCR; TCRdb stores in-frame clones only, minus some. The table includes more than 100,000 clones, around 90% detected once. The chain is built from TRBV9 and TRBJ1-1; 8 positions match TRBD1. Sequenced material: peripheral blood, taken on day 0 of AZD1222 vaccination. This clonotype was obtained from an adult in good health. The CDR3 nucleotides are TGTGCCAGCAGCGTTCAAGGACAGGGGAACACTGAAGCTTTCTTT. This sequence encodes CASSVQGQGNTEAFF.